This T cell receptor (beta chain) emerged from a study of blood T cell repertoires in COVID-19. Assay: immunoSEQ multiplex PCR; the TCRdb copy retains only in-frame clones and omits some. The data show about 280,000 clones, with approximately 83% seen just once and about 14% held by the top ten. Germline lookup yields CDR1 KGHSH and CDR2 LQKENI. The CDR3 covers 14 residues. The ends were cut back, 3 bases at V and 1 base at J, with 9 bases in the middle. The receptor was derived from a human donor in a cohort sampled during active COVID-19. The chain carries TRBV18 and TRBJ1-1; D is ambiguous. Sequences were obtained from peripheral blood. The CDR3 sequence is CASSPYQRNTEAFF. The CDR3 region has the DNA TGTGCCAGCTCACCGTATCAGCGGAACACTGAAGCTTTCTTT.